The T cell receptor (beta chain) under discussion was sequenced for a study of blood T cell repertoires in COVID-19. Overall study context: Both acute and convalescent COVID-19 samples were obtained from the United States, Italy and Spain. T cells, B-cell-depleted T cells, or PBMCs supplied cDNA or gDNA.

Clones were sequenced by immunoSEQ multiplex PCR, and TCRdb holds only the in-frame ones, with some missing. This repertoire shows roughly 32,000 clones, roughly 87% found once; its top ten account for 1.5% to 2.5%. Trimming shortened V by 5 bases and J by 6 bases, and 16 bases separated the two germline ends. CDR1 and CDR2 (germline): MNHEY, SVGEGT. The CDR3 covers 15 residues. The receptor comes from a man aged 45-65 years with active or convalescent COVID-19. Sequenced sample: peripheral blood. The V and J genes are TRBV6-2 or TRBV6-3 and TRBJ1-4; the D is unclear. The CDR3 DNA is TGTGCCAGCAGTCCCGCGGGGTGGAAGGATGAAAAACTGTTTTTT. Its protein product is CASSPAGWKDEKLFF.